This T cell receptor beta chain was documented in a study of cytomegalovirus exposure and HLA in healthy donors. Study-level points and caveats: The authors later found HLA-associated TCR beta chains more clonally expanded than equally common others. The authors later linked a missense DCLRE1C variant to TCR beta V- and J-gene trimming. It was reported that TCR beta sequences correctly inferred the HLA-A and HLA-B alleles for most subjects.

Concerning this clone itself: What it recognizes is unknown.

Primers included in the PCR were 60 Vbeta and 13 Jbeta primers. Produced via immunoSEQ multiplex PCR; TCRdb's table is partial and in-frame only. The sample holds fewer than 200,000 clones, approximately 80% seen once. This CDR3 region has 14 residues. The V end lost 0 bases, the J end lost 4 bases, and 9 bases lay between the germline ends. CDR1 and CDR2 (germline): SGHNT, YYREEE (reference sequence). This TCR came from a man aged 55 to 69 in good health and CMV-seronegative. The V gene is TRBV5-4, the J gene TRBJ2-3; tentative D call: TRBD2 (5 bases). The sequencing input was PBMCs. The CDR3 nucleotides read TGTGCCAGCAGCTTGGAGGGAGTTTCAGATACGCAGTATTTT. Its protein product is CASSLEGVSDTQYF.